This T cell receptor (beta chain) was observed in a study of cytomegalovirus exposure and HLA in healthy donors. The donors were in the roughly 110-subject validation cohort; that cohort was separate from the 666-subject first cohort. A note on this clone: Its antigen is undetermined.

The CDR3 spans 16 residues. Sequencing used immunoSEQ multiplex PCR; TCRdb keeps in-frame clones, though not all of them. The table has roughly 120,000 clones, around 94% seen once. Whole-study results and caveats: The tendency of first-cohort TCR clusters to co-occur in the roughly 120 validation repertoires was identified by a subsequent analysis. The study listed some 160 cytomegalovirus-associated TCR beta chains. Cytomegalovirus status was reportedly diagnosed by the classifier with high sensitivity and specificity.

The sample was PBMCs. The sequence was collected from a woman under 30 in good health and CMV-seronegative. This chain uses TRBV21-1 with TRBJ2-6; TRBD1, the table's D call, lacks a check against the DNA. TRBV21-1 is a pseudogene segment. CDR3 sequence: CASIYPWQSGANVLTF. The CDR3 DNA is TGTGCCAGTATATACCCTTGGCAGTCTGGGGCCAACGTCCTGACTTTC.